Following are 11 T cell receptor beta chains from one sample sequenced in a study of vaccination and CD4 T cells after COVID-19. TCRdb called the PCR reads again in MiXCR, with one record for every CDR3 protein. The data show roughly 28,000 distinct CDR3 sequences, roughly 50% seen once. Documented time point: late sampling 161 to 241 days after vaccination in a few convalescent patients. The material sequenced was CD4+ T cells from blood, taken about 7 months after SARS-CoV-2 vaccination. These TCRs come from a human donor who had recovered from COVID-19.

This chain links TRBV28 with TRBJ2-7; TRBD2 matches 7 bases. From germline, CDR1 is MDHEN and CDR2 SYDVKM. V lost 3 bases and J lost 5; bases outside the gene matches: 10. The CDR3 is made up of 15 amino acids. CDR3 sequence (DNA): TGTGCCAGCAGTTTCCCGACTAGCAGTTCCCACGAGCAGTACTTC. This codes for CASSFPTSSSHEQYF.

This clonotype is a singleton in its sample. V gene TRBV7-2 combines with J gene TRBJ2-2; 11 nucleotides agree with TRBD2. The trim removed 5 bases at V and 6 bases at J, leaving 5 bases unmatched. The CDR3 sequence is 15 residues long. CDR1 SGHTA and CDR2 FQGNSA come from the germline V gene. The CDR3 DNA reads TGTGCCAGCAGCATACTAGCGGGAGTAGCCGGGGAGCTGTTTTTT. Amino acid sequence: CASSILAGVAGELFF.

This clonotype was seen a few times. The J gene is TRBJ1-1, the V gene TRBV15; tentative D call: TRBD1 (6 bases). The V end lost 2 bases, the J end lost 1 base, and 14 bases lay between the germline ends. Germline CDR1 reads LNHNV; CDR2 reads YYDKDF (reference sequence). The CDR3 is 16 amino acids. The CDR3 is CATSRPPGQQNTEAFF. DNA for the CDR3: TGTGCCACCAGCAGACCCCCAGGACAGCAGAACACTGAAGCTTTCTTT.

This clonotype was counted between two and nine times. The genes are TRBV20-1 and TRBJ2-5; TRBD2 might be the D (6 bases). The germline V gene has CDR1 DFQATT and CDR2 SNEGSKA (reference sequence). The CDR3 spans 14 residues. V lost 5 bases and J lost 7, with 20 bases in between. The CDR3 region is CSAGRVTPGGTQYF. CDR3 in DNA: TGCAGTGCTGGTCGGGTAACCCCCGGGGGGACCCAGTACTTC.

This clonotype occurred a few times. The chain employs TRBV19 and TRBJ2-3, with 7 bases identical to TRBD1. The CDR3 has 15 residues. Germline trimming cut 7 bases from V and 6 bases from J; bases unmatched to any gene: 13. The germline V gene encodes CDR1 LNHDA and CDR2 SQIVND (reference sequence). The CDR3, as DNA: TGTGCCAGTACCGTCTTCAGGGGGACAAGGGATACGCAGTATTTT. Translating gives CASTVFRGTRDTQYF.

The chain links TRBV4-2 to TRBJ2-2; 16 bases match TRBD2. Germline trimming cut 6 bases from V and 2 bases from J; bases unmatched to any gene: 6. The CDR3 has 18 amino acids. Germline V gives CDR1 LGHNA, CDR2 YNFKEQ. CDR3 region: CASRPGLAGGPNTGELFF. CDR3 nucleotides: TGTGCCAGCAGGCCGGGACTAGCGGGAGGGCCTAACACCGGGGAGCTGTTTTTT.

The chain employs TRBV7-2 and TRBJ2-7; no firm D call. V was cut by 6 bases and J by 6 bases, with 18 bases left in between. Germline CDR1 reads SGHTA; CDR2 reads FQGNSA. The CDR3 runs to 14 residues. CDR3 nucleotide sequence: TGTGCCAGCAGACTCTCTCGGGTGGCGATCGAGCAGTACTTC. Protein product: CASRLSRVAIEQYF.

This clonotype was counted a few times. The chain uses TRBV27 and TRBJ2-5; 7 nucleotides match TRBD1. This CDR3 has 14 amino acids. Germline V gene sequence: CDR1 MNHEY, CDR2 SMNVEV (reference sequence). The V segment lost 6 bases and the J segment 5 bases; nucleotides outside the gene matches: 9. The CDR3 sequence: CASRRQGMRETQYF. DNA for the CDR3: TGTGCCAGCAGACGACAGGGAATGAGGGAGACCCAGTACTTC.

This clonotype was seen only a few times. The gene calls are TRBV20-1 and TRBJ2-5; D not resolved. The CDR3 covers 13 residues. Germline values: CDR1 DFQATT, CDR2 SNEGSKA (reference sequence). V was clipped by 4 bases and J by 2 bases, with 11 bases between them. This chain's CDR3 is CSANSRPQETQYF. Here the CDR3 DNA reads TGCAGTGCTAATAGCAGGCCGCAAGAGACCCAGTACTTC.

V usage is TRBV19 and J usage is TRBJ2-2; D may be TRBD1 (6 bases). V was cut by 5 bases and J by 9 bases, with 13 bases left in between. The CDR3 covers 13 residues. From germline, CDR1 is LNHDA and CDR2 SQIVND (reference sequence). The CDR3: CASSSQGVRELFF. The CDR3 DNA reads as TGTGCCAGTAGTTCACAGGGCGTACGGGAGCTGTTTTTT. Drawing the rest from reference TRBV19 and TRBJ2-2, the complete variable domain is DGGITQSPKYLFRKEGQNVTLSCEQNLNHDAMYWYRQDPGQGLRLIYYSQIVNDFQKGDIAEGYSVSREKKESFPLTVTSAQKNPTAFYLCASSSQGVRELFFGEGSRLTVL.

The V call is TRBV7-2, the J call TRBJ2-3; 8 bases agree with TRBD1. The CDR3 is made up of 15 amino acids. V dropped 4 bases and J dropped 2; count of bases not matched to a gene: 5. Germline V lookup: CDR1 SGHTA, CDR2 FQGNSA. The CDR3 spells CASSSRTGYTDTQYF. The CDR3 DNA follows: TGTGCCAGCAGCTCTAGGACAGGGTACACAGATACGCAGTATTTT.